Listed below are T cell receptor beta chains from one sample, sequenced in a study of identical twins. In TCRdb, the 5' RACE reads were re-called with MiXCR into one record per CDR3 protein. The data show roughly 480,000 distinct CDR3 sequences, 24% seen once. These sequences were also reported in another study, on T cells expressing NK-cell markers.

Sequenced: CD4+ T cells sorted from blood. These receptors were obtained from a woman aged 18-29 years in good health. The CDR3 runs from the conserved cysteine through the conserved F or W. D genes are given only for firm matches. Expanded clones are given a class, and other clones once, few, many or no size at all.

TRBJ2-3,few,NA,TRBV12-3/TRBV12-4,CASSLARSSSTDTQYF,TGTGCCAGCAGTTTAGCGCGTTCGAGTAGCACAGATACGCAGTATTTT
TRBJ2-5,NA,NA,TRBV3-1,CASSRRAEETQYF,TGTGCCAGCAGCCGTAGAGCGGAAGAGACCCAGTACTTC
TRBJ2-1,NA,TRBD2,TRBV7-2,CASSLGNLAGYNEQFF,TGTGCCAGCAGCTTAGGAAATCTAGCGGGATACAATGAGCAGTTCTTC
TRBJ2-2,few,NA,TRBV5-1,CASSLGTARTGELFF,TGCGCCAGCAGCTTGGGGACTGCACGGACCGGGGAGCTGTTTTTT
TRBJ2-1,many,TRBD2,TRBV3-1,CASSQWGGTSGSHLYNEQFF,TGTGCCAGCAGCCAATGGGGCGGGACTAGCGGGAGTCACCTGTACAATGAGCAGTTCTTC
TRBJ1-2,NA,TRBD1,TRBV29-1,CSVEVGTGDYGYTF,TGCAGCGTCGAAGTGGGGACAGGGGACTATGGCTACACCTTC
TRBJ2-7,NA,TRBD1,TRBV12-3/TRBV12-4,CASSRGTGSYEQYF,TGTGCCAGCAGTAGGGGGACAGGTTCCTACGAGCAGTACTTC
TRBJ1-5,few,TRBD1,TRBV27,CASSGTEVVQPQHF,TGTGCCAGCAGTGGGACAGAGGTCGTTCAGCCCCAGCATTTT
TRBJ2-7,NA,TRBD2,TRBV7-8,CASSPGGSTYEQYF,TGTGCCAGCAGCCCGGGGGGTAGTACCTACGAGCAGTACTTC
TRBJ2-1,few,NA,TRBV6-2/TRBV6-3,CASSYSIRGHTYNEQFF,TGTGCCAGCAGTTACTCGATACGGGGGCACACCTACAATGAGCAGTTCTTC
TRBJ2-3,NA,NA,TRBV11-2,CASSYEGEDTQYF,TGTGCCAGCAGCTATGAGGGAGAAGATACGCAGTATTTT
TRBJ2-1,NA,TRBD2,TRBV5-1,CASSLELSGGLQFF,TGCGCCAGCAGCTTGGAACTTAGCGGGGGGCTGCAGTTCTTC
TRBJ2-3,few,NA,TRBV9,CASSIRATDTQYF,TGTGCCAGCAGCATCCGGGCCACAGATACGCAGTATTTT
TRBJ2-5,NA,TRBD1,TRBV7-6,CASSHRGGQGETQYF,TGTGCCAGCAGCCACAGGGGCGGACAGGGGGAGACCCAGTACTTC
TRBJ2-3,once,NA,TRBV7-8,CASRRGSLTDTQYF,TGTGCCAGCAGAAGGGGCAGCCTCACAGATACGCAGTATTTT
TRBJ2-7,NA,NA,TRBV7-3,CASSASGTAVYEQYF,TGTGCCAGCAGCGCCTCCGGGACGGCTGTCTACGAGCAGTACTTC
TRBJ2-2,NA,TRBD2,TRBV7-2,CASSKTSGDTGELFF,TGTGCCAGCAGCAAGACTAGCGGGGACACCGGGGAGCTGTTTTTT
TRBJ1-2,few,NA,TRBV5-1,CASRPGTQMNYGYTF,TGCGCCAGTAGACCGGGGACGCAGATGAACTATGGCTACACCTTC